This T cell receptor (beta chain) appears in the sequencing data of a study of OX40 agonist ivuxolimab in advanced cancers. Overall study context: In this trial design, patients received ivuxolimab intravenously at 0.01 to 10 mg/kg every 2 weeks. A male proportion of just over 80% was recorded, with mean age approximately 64 years and range about 23 to 90.

Per germline, CDR1 SEHNR and CDR2 FQNEAQ (reference sequence). Trimming removed 5 bases at V and 2 bases at J, with 15 bases between. CDR3 length equals 15 residues. Using immunoSEQ multiplex PCR, the repertoire was profiled, and TCRdb retains in-frame clones only, with some absent. The sample has 50,000 to 60,000 clones; roughly 89% are singletons. Broader study findings: Expanded clones were, on average, more numerous in CD8+ T cells than in CD4+. Some of the lowest clonal expansion was seen in partial responders at 0.1-3.0 mg/kg.

Comment on this clone: The antigen remains unidentified.

This chain connects TRBV7-9 to TRBJ1-1; D remains unclear. The sequence derives from an adult with an advanced solid tumor such as melanoma, head and neck, liver or kidney cancer. Specimen: CD4+ or CD8+ T cells sorted from blood, collected in a trial of the OX40 agonist ivuxolimab. The CDR3 nucleotides read TGTGCCAGCAGCGGAACGGCGGGGATAAACACTGAAGCTTTCTTT. Encoded protein: CASSGTAGINTEAFF.